The 26 T cell receptor beta chains below were found in one sample sequenced in a study of T cell responses to AZD1222 COVID-19 vaccine. Generated by immunoSEQ multiplex PCR, the TCRdb table keeps only in-frame clones and is missing some. Of about 190,000 clones listed, around 93% are singletons. The sample here was peripheral blood, taken on day 0 of AZD1222 vaccination. These receptors came from an adult in good health.

J is TRBJ2-5 and V is TRBV5-1; a weak D match, TRBD1 (7 bases). Trimming cost V 4 bases and J 4 bases, with 17 bases left between them. Germline V gives CDR1 SGHRS, CDR2 YFSETQ. The CDR3 is made up of 15 amino acids. The chain's CDR3 is CASSRNSGQVETQYF. The DNA of the CDR3 is TGCGCCAGCAGCCGCAATAGCGGACAGGTAGAGACCCAGTACTTC.

This clone came up a few times. V usage is TRBV9 and J usage is TRBJ2-7; 13 bases line up with TRBD2. Germline-derived CDR1 and CDR2 are SGDLS and YYNGEE. The CDR3 has 17 residues. With V trimmed by 3 bases and J by 5 bases, 11 bases remained unmatched. In DNA form, the CDR3 reads TGTGCCAGCAGCGGGGGACTAGCGGGACCCAGTAGAAACGAGCAGTACTTC. Translation: CASSGGLAGPSRNEQYF.

V and J are TRBV4-3 and TRBJ2-1, with 9 bases fitting TRBD2. V was pared by 1 base and J by 8 bases, with 12 bases of the junction left unmatched. The CDR3 has 17 amino acids. CDR1 and CDR2 from the germline V gene are LGHNA and YSLEER. The CDR3 loop is CASSQGLRAGGRDEQFF. The CDR3 DNA follows: TGCGCCAGCAGCCAAGGCCTTCGAGCGGGAGGCAGGGATGAGCAGTTCTTC.

Written as DNA, the CDR3 is TGTGCCTGGAGAAGGACAGGGGTGAATGAAAAACTGTTTTTT. Translating gives CAWRRTGVNEKLFF. The chain uses TRBV30 and TRBJ1-4; 9 nucleotides line up with TRBD1. V lost 3 bases to trimming and J lost 5 bases; unmatched junction nucleotides: 4. The CDR3 extends over 14 amino acids. CDR1 is GTSNPN, CDR2 SVGIG, per germline (reference sequence).

This chain joins TRBV7-3 and TRBJ2-7; D possibly uses TRBD1 or TRBD2 (5 bases each). Germline V gene lookup returns CDR1 SGHTA and CDR2 FQGTGA. The CDR3 runs 16 residues. V lost 1 base to trimming and J lost 3 bases, with 16 bases between them. The CDR3 DNA reads as TGTGCCAGCAGCTTAAAGCCTCTGGGACCGGGCTACGAGCAGTACTTC. Translated: CASSLKPLGPGYEQYF.

The rearrangement joins TRBV21-1 to TRBJ2-1. TRBV21-1 is shown as a pseudogene. The CDR3 is made up of 16 amino acids. Here the CDR3 DNA reads TGTGCCAGCAGCAAACCGGGCCAGAGCTCCTACAATGAGCAGTTCTTC. Protein product: CASSKPGQSSYNEQFF.

The chain carries TRBV29-1 and TRBJ1-4; tentatively, D is TRBD1 (5 bases). The CDR3 extends over 12 amino acids. Germline values: CDR1 SQVTM, CDR2 ANQGSEA. Trimming took off 7 bases at V and 8 bases at J, with 14 bases between the two ends. The DNA of the CDR3 is TGCAGCGGACAGTCTGCGGGGGAAAAACTGTTTTTT. Amino acids: CSGQSAGEKLFF.

This clone has only one observation. The chain uses TRBV5-1 and TRBJ2-3; D possibly uses TRBD1 or TRBD2 (5 bases each). The germline V and J ends were trimmed by 3 bases and 4 bases, with 18 bases remaining between them. The length of the CDR3 is 16 residues. The germline V gene encodes CDR1 SGHRS and CDR2 YFSETQ. CDR3 residues: CASSSRGYWTADTQYF. The CDR3 bases are TGCGCCAGCAGCTCCCGGGGCTACTGGACGGCAGATACGCAGTATTTT.

This chain joins TRBV5-1 and TRBJ2-3, with unresolved D. Trimming left V 0 bases short and J 4 bases short, with 6 bases between. The CDR3 covers 13 residues. The germline V gene has CDR1 SGHRS and CDR2 YFSETQ. The CDR3 reads CASSLERADTQYF. Here the CDR3 DNA reads TGCGCCAGCAGCTTGGAGCGAGCAGATACGCAGTATTTT. The variable domain in full, completed from reference TRBV5-1 and TRBJ2-3, reads KAGVTQTPRYLIKTRGQQVTLSCSPISGHRSVSWYQQTPGQGLQFLFEYFSETQRNKGNFPGRFSGRQFSNSRSEMNVSTLELGDSALYLCASSLERADTQYFGPGTRLTVL.

V and J are TRBV11-2 and TRBJ1-4; D possibly corresponds to TRBD1 (5 bases). Trimming cost V 4 bases and J 12 bases, with 21 bases left between them. CDR1 is SGHAT and CDR2 is FQNNGV in the germline V gene. The CDR3 length is 15 residues. The CDR3 region has the DNA TGTGCCAGCAGCTCCCGGGACGGAAATCCGAATGAACTGTTTTTT. This gives the protein CASSSRDGNPNELFF.

This clone was picked up one time. The chain combines TRBV28 with TRBJ1-2, with unresolved D. With 2 bases removed from V and 4 bases from J, the gap between germline ends came to 11 bases. The CDR3 covers 14 residues. Germline V gene lookup returns CDR1 MDHEN and CDR2 SYDVKM. The CDR3 DNA reads as TGTGCCAGCAGTTTAGGCGGCAGCCTCTATGGCTACACCTTC. Amino acids: CASSLGGSLYGYTF.

This chain uses TRBV7-3 with TRBJ2-3; weak D call: TRBD1 (6 bases). Per the germline V gene, CDR1 is SGHTA and CDR2 is FQGTGA. This CDR3 is 13 amino acids long. Between the trimmed V and J ends, which lost 6 bases and 3 bases, there was a span of 10 bases. The CDR3 here is CASSSTGTDTQYF. DNA for the CDR3: TGTGCCAGCAGTTCAACAGGGACAGATACGCAGTATTTT.

This chain connects TRBV5-1 to TRBJ1-3, with unresolved D. This CDR3 region has 14 residues. The germline V gene encodes CDR1 SGHRS and CDR2 YFSETQ. V lost 5 bases to trimming and J lost 4 bases, with 13 bases between them. The CDR3 bases are TGCGCCAGCAGGCAGAGCGACCAGGGAAACACCATATATTTT. Translated: CASRQSDQGNTIYF.

The chain couples TRBV7-9 to TRBJ1-4, with D maybe TRBD1 (5 bases). CDR1 is SEHNR and CDR2 is FQNEAQ in the germline V gene (reference sequence). The CDR3 length is 14 residues. The V end was cut by 5 bases, the J end by 5 bases, with 12 bases between. The CDR3 loop is CASSHTGGNEKLFF. The DNA of the CDR3 is TGTGCCAGCAGCCACACTGGGGGGAATGAAAAACTGTTTTTT. The full variable domain, rest sourced from reference TRBV7-9 and TRBJ1-4, is DTGVSQNPRHKITKRGQNVTFRCDPISEHNRLYWYRQTLGQGPEFLTYFQNEAQLEKSRLLSDRFSAERPKGSFSTLEIQRTEQGDSAMYLCASSHTGGNEKLFFGSGTQLSVL.

The CDR3 here is CASSERGQGGGYTF. CDR3 bases: TGTGCCAGCAGTGAGCGGGGACAGGGAGGGGGCTACACCTTC. V and J are TRBV6-1 and TRBJ1-2; 9 nucleotides line up with TRBD1. Trimming cost V 3 bases and J 8 bases; bases outside gene matches: 7. The CDR3 is made up of 14 amino acids. Germline CDR1 is MNHNS and CDR2 is SASEGT.

The chain combines TRBV19 with TRBJ2-5, with 8 bases identical to TRBD2. The CDR3 has 14 amino acids. Germline V CDR1 and CDR2: LNHDA, SQIVND (reference sequence). The junction had 10 bases not matched to a gene; V was cut back by 5 bases and J by 8 bases. The CDR3 DNA reads TGTGCCAGTAGTCCGGGACTAGGCCTAGGAACCCAGTACTTC. This codes for CASSPGLGLGTQYF. Looking up the rest from reference TRBV19 and TRBJ2-5 gives the full variable domain: DGGITQSPKYLFRKEGQNVTLSCEQNLNHDAMYWYRQDPGQGLRLIYYSQIVNDFQKGDIAEGYSVSREKKESFPLTVTSAQKNPTAFYLCASSPGLGLGTQYFGPGTRLLVL.

The rearrangement uses TRBV5-1 and TRBJ2-7, with 7 positions matching TRBD2. Germline CDR1 is SGHRS and CDR2 is YFSETQ. With V trimmed by 4 bases and J by 6 bases, 10 bases remained unmatched. This CDR3 spans 14 amino acids. The CDR3 region has the DNA TGCGCCAGCAGCATAGGACTAGACTCAGGCGAGCAGTACTTC. Residues: CASSIGLDSGEQYF. The variable domain in full, completed from reference TRBV5-1 and TRBJ2-7, reads KAGVTQTPRYLIKTRGQQVTLSCSPISGHRSVSWYQQTPGQGLQFLFEYFSETQRNKGNFPGRFSGRQFSNSRSEMNVSTLELGDSALYLCASSIGLDSGEQYFGPGTRLTVT.

V is TRBV28 and J is TRBJ2-7; perhaps D is TRBD1 or TRBD2 (5 bases each). Trimming stripped 8 bases from V and 2 bases from J, with 13 bases between. Per germline, CDR1 MDHEN and CDR2 SYDVKM. This CDR3 contains 13 residues. The CDR3 protein is CASRNPGPYEQYF. The CDR3 bases are TGTGCCAGCCGAAATCCGGGACCCTACGAGCAGTACTTC.

V and J are TRBV11-2 and TRBJ2-1; 9 bases are a match to TRBD2. This CDR3 has 16 amino acids. Germline V gives CDR1 SGHAT, CDR2 FQNNGV. J lost 4 bases, V lost 1 base, and 5 bases had no gene match. Here the CDR3 DNA reads TGTGCCAGCAGCTTAGGGTGGCTAGCGGGATACAATGAGCAGTTCTTC. Translating it yields CASSLGWLAGYNEQFF.

This chain joins TRBV7-8 and TRBJ2-3; 14 bases line up with TRBD2. The V gene end was trimmed by 5 bases and the J gene end by 6 bases; junction bases not matched to a gene: 7. This CDR3 has 16 amino acids. The germline CDR1 and CDR2 sequences are SGHVS and FQNEAQ. The CDR3 sequence: CASSRGLAGVADTQYF. DNA of the CDR3: TGTGCCAGCAGCCGGGGACTAGCGGGAGTCGCTGATACGCAGTATTTT. The variable domain in full, with the rest retrieved from reference TRBV7-8 and TRBJ2-3, is GAGVSQSPRYKVAKRGQDVALRCDPISGHVSLFWYQQALGQGPEFLTYFQNEAQLDKSGLPSDRFFAERPEGSVSTLKIQRTQQEDSAVYLCASSRGLAGVADTQYFGPGTRLTVL.

The rearrangement uses TRBV15 and TRBJ1-4, with D uncertain. CDR1 is LNHNV, CDR2 YYDKDF, per germline (reference sequence). With 3 bases removed from V and 4 bases from J, the gap between germline ends came to 9 bases. CDR3 length equals 14 residues. The chain's CDR3 is CATSSRTINEKLFF. DNA of the CDR3: TGTGCCACCAGCAGCCGGACGATTAATGAAAAACTGTTTTTT.

The chain uses TRBV6-2 or TRBV6-3 and TRBJ2-7; no reliable D call. The length of the CDR3 is 13 residues. The germline V gene has CDR1 MNHEY and CDR2 SVGEGT. V was trimmed by 0 bases and J by 7 bases, leaving 10 bases between them. CDR3 protein: CASSYSDRREQYF. Written as DNA, the CDR3 is TGTGCCAGCAGTTACTCGGATCGAAGGGAGCAGTACTTC.

This chain joins TRBV27 and TRBJ1-2; perhaps TRBD1 as D (5 bases). The germline V and J ends were trimmed by 2 bases and 4 bases, with 8 bases remaining between them. The germline V gene has CDR1 MNHEY and CDR2 SMNVEV (reference sequence). This CDR3 region has 13 residues. The CDR3 coding sequence is TGTGCCAGCAGTTTAGTAGGGACCTATGGCTACACCTTC. Its translation is CASSLVGTYGYTF.

This chain uses TRBV7-6 with TRBJ2-1, with 10 positions matching TRBD2. Germline lookup yields CDR1 SGHVS and CDR2 FNYEAQ. The CDR3 runs to 16 residues. V trimming: 1 base; J trimming: 7 bases; junction bases outside the gene matches: 7. In nucleotides, the CDR3 is TGTGCCAGCAGCTTAGTGTCTAGCGGGAGTAGTAATGAGCAGTTCTTC. Amino acids: CASSLVSSGSSNEQFF. Full variable domain (missing parts from reference TRBV7-6 and TRBJ2-1): GAGVSQSPRYKVTKRGQDVALRCDPISGHVSLYWYRQALGQGPEFLTYFNYEAQQDKSGLPNDRFSAERPEGSISTLTIQRTEQRDSAMYRCASSLVSSGSSNEQFFGPGTRLTVL.

This chain uses TRBV3-1 (or the pseudogene TRBV3-2) with TRBJ1-2, with TRBD1 matching 7 bases. This CDR3 spans 14 amino acids. J gave up 6 bases and V 2 bases, and 6 bases lay outside the gene matches. The germline CDR1 and CDR2 sequences are LGHDT and YNNKEL (reference sequence). In DNA, the CDR3 is TGTGCCAGCAGCCAACCCAGGGGGAAACATGGCTACACCTTC. Translating it yields CASSQPRGKHGYTF.

This chain joins TRBV5-1 and TRBJ2-7; D may be TRBD2 (6 bases). V was trimmed by 0 bases and J by 3 bases, leaving 10 bases between them. The CDR3 has 14 amino acids. The germline V gene has CDR1 SGHRS and CDR2 YFSETQ. CDR3: CASSLGLDNYEQYF. The CDR3 nucleotides read TGCGCCAGCAGCTTGGGACTAGATAACTACGAGCAGTACTTC.